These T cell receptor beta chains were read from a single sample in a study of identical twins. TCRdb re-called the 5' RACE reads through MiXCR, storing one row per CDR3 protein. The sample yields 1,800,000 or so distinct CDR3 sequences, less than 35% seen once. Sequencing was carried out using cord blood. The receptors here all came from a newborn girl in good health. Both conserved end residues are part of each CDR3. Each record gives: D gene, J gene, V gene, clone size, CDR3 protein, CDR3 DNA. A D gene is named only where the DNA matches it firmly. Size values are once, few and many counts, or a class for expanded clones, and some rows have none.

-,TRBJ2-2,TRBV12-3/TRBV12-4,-,CASSLALPGPGELFF,TGTGCCAGCAGTTTAGCGCTTCCGGGGCCCGGGGAGCTGTTTTTT
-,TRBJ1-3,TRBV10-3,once,CAISGTAQGNTIYF,TGTGCCATCAGTGGGACAGCCCAGGGAAACACCATATATTTT
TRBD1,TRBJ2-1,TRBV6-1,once,CASSAPRQGMDYNEQFF,TGTGCCAGCAGTGCTCCCAGACAGGGGATGGACTACAATGAGCAGTTCTTC
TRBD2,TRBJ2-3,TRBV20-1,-,CSPGLAGVDTQYF,TGCAGTCCGGGACTAGCGGGAGTAGATACGCAGTATTTT
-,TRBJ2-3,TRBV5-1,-,CASSNNRVSSWNTDTQYF,TGCGCCAGCAGCAACAACAGGGTCTCATCATGGAACACAGATACGCAGTATTTT
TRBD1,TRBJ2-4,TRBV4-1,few,CASSQDPDSPGGAKNIQYF,TGCGCCAGCAGCCAAGATCCGGATAGCCCAGGGGGAGCCAAAAACATTCAGTACTTC
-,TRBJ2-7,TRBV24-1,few,CATSETPGLGSSYEQYF,TGTGCCACCAGTGAAACCCCGGGACTCGGGAGCTCCTACGAGCAGTACTTC
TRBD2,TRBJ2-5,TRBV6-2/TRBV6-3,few,CASSYGRGPQETQYF,TGTGCCAGCAGTTACGGGAGGGGACCCCAAGAGACCCAGTACTTC
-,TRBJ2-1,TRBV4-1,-,CASSVSGWVEQFF,TGCGCCAGCAGCGTTTCGGGCTGGGTCGAGCAGTTCTTC
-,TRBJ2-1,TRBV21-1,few,CASSTGTLDEQFF,TGTGCCAGCAGCACAGGGACACTTGACGAGCAGTTCTTC